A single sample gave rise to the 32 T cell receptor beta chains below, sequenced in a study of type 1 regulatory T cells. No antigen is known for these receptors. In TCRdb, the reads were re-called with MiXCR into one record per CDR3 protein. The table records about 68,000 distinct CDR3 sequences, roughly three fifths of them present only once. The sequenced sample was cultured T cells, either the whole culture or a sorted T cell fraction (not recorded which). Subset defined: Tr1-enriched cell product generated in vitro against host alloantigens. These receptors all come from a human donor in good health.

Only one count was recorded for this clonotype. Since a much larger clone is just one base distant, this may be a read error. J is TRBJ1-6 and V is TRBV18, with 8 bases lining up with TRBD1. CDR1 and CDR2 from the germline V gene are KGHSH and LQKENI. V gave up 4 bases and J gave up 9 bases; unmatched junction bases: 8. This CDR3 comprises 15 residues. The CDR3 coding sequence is TGTGCCAGCTCACGAGGAAGGACAGGGCCTTCACCCCTCCACTTT. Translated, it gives CASSRGRTGPSPLHF.

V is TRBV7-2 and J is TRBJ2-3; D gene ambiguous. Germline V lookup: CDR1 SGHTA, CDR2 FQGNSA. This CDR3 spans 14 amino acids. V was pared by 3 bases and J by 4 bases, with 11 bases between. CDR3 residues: CASSLGRAPDTQYF. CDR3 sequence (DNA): TGTGCCAGCAGCTTGGGTAGGGCCCCAGATACGCAGTATTTT.

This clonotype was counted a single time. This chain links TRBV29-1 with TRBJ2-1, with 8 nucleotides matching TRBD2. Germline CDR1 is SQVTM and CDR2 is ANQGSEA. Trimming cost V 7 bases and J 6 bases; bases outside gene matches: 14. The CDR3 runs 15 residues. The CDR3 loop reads CSARLGLAGPNEQFF. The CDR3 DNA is TGCAGCGCCCGGTTGGGGCTAGCGGGCCCCAATGAGCAGTTCTTC.

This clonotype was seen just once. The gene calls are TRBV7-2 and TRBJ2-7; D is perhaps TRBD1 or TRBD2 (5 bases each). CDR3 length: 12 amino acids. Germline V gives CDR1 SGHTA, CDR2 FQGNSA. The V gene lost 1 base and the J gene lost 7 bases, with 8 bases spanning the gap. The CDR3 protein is CASSLEWGEQYF. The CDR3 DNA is TGTGCCAGCAGCTTAGAGTGGGGGGAGCAGTACTTC.

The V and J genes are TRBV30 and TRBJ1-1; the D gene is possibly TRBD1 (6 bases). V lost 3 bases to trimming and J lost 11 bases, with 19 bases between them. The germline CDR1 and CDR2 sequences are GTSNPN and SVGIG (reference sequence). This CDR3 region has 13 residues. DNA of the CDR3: TGTGCCTGGAGAGACAGGAAACGAACAGGGGCTTTCTTT. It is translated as CAWRDRKRTGAFF.

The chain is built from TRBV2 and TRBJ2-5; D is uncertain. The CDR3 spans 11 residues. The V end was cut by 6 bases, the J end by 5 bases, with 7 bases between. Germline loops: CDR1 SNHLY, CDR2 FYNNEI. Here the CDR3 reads CASRVEETQYF. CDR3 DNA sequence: TGTGCCAGCAGAGTCGAGGAGACCCAGTACTTC.

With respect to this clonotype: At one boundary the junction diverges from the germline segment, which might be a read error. As DNA, the CDR3 is TGCAGTGCTAGCTACGGGGTCTACAATGAGCATTTCTTC. It yields the protein CSASYGVYNEHFF. The chain recombines TRBV20-1 with TRBJ2-1, with TRBD2 as a possible D gene (5 bases). Germline assignment: CDR1 DFQATT and CDR2 SNEGSKA (reference sequence). The CDR3 spans 13 residues.

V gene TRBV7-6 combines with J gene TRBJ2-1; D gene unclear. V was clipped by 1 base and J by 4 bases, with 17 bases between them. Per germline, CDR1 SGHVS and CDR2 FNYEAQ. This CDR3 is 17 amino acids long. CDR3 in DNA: TGTGCCAGCAGCTTAGGGGTCGGACCCCTTGGGTACAATGAGCAGTTCTTC. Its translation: CASSLGVGPLGYNEQFF.

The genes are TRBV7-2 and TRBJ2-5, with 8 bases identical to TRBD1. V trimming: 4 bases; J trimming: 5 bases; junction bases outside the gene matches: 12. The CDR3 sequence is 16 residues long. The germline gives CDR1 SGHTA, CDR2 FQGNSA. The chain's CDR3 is CASSSAGTGSVETQYF. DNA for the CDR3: TGTGCCAGCAGCTCCGCCGGGACAGGATCTGTGGAGACCCAGTACTTC.

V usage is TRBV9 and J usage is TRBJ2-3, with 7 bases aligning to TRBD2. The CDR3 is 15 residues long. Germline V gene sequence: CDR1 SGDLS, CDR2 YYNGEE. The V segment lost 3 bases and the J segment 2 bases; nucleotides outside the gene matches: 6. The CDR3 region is CASSGPAGNTDTQYF. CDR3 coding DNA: TGTGCCAGCAGCGGACCAGCGGGGAACACAGATACGCAGTATTTT.

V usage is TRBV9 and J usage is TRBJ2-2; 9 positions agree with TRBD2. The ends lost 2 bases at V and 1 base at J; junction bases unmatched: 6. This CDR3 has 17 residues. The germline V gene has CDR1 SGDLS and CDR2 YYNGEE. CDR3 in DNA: TGTGCCAGCAGCGTTAGTGGAGCGGGAGGGAACACCGGGGAGCTGTTTTTT. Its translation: CASSVSGAGGNTGELFF. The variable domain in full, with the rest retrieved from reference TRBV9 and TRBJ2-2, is DSGVTQTPKHLITATGQRVTLRCSPRSGDLSVYWYQQSLDQGLQFLIQYYNGEERAKGNILERFSAQQFPDLHSELNLSSLELGDSALYFCASSVSGAGGNTGELFFGEGSRLTVL.

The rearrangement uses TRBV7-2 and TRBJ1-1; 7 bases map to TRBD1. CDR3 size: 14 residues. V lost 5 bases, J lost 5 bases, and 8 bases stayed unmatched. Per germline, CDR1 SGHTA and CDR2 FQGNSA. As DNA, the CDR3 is TGTGCCAGCAGCCCGACAGGGATTCAAACTGAAGCTTTCTTT. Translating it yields CASSPTGIQTEAFF.

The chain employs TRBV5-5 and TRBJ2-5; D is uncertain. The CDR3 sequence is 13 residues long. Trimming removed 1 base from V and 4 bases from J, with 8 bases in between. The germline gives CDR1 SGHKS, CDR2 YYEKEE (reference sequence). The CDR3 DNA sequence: TGTGCCAGCAGCTTGTTCGGTCCAGAGACCCAGTACTTC. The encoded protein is CASSLFGPETQYF.

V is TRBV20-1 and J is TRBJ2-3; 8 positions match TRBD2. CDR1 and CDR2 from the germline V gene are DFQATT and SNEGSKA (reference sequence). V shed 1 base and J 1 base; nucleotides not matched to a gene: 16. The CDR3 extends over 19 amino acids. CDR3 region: CSARGKSGSTSWGTDTQYF. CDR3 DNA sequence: TGCAGTGCTAGAGGAAAGAGCGGGAGTACCTCCTGGGGCACAGATACGCAGTATTTT.

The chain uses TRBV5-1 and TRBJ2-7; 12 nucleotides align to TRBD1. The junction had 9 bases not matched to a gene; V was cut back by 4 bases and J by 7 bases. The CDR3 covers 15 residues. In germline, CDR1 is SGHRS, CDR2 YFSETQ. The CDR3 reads CASSPGQGARGEQYF. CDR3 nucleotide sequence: TGCGCCAGCAGCCCGGGACAGGGGGCTCGAGGGGAGCAGTACTTC.

CDR3 region: CSVRTSGNYEQYF. In nucleotides, the CDR3 is TGCAGCGTTAGGACTAGCGGGAACTACGAGCAGTACTTC. This rearrangement joins TRBV29-1 to TRBJ2-7, with 12 bases matching TRBD2. The CDR3 sequence is 13 residues long. V trimming: 5 bases; J trimming: 3 bases; junction bases outside the gene matches: 2. Germline loops: CDR1 SQVTM, CDR2 ANQGSEA.

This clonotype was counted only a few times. CDR3 coding DNA: TGCGCCAGCAGCTTTCAAGGGACTAGCTCCTACAATGAGCAGTTCTTC. Residues: CASSFQGTSSYNEQFF. The V gene is TRBV5-1, the J gene TRBJ2-1; 8 nucleotides align to TRBD2. The CDR3 consists of 16 residues. V dropped 2 bases and J dropped 0; count of bases not matched to a gene: 4. Germline V gene data show CDR1 as SGHRS and CDR2 as YFSETQ.

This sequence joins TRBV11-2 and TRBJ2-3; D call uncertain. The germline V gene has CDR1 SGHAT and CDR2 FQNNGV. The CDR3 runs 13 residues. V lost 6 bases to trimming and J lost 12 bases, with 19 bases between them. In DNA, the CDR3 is TGTGCCAGCAGGACACTCCGGACCCCTCGTCAGTATTTT. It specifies CASRTLRTPRQYF.

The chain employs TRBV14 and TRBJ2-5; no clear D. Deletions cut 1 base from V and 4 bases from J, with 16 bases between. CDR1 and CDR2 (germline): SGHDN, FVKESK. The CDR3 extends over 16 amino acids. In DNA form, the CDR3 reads TGTGCCAGCAGCCAAGGGGCTGGGCCTGGCGGAGAGACCCAGTACTTC. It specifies CASSQGAGPGGETQYF.

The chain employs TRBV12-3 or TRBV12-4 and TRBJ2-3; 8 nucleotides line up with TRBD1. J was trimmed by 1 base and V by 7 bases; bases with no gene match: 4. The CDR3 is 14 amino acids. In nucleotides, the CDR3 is TGTGCCAGCATCGACAGGGGAGGCACAGATACGCAGTATTTT. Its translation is CASIDRGGTDTQYF.

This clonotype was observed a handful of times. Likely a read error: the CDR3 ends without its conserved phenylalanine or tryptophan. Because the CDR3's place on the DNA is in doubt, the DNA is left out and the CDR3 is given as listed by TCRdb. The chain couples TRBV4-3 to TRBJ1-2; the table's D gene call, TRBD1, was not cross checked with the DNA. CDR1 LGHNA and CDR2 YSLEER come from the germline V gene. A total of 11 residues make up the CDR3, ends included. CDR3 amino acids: CASSSPGCCVY.

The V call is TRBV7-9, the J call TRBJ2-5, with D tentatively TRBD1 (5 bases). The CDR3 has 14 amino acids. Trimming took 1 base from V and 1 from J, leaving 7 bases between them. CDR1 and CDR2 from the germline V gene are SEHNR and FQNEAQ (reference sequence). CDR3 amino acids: CASSLVDSQETQYF. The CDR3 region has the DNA TGTGCCAGCAGCTTAGTAGACAGCCAAGAGACCCAGTACTTC.

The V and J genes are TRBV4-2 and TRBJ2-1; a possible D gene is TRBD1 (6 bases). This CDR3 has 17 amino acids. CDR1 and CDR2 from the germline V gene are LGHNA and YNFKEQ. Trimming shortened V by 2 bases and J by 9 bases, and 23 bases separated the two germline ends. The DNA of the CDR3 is TGTGCCAGCAGCCAAATTAGACAGGTCCCCGGTGGGGGTGAGCAGTTCTTC. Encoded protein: CASSQIRQVPGGGEQFF.

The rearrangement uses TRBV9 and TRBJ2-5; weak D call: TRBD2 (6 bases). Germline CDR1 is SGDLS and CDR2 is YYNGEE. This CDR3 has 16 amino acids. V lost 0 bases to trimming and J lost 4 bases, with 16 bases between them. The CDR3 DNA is TGTGCCAGCAGCGTAGCCCCGGGAGCCGGGGGAGAGACCCAGTACTTC. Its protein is CASSVAPGAGGETQYF.

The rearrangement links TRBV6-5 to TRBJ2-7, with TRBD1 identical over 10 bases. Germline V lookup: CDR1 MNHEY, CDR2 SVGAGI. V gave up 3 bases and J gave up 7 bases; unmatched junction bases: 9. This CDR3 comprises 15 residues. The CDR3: CASSYFGTGVGEQYF. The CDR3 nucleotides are TGTGCCAGCAGTTATTTCGGGACAGGGGTGGGAGAGCAGTACTTC.

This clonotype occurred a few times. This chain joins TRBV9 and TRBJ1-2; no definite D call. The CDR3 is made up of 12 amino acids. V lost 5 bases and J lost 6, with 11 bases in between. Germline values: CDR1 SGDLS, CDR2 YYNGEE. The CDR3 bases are TGTGCCAGCAGTCCAGACCTTGATGGCTACACCTTC. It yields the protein CASSPDLDGYTF.

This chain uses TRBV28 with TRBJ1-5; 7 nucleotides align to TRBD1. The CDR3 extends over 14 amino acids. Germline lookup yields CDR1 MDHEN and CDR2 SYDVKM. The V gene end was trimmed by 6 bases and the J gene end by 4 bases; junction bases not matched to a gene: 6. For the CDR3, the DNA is TGTGCCAGCAGACCGGGACAGTTGAATCAGCCCCAGCATTTT. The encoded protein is CASRPGQLNQPQHF. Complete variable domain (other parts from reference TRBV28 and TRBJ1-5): DVKVTQSSRYLVKRTGEKVFLECVQDMDHENMFWYRQDPGLGLRLIYFSYDVKMKEKGDIPEGYSVSREKKERFSLILESASTNQTSMYLCASRPGQLNQPQHFGDGTRLSIL.

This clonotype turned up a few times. The CDR3 DNA follows: TGCAGTGCCGGGCCCGCCACAGATACGCAGTATTTT. This gives the protein CSAGPATDTQYF. This chain links TRBV20-1 with TRBJ2-3, with D unresolved. The CDR3 has 12 amino acids. CDR1 is DFQATT and CDR2 is SNEGSKA in the germline V gene (reference sequence). Between the trimmed V and J ends, which lost 6 bases and 2 bases, there was a span of 9 bases.

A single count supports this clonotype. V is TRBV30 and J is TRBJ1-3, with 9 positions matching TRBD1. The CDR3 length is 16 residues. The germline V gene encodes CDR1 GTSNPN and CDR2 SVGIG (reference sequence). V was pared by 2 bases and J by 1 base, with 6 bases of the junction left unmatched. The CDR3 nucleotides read TGTGCCTGGAGTCCTGGGACAGGGAAGTCTGGAAACACCATATATTTT. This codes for CAWSPGTGKSGNTIYF.

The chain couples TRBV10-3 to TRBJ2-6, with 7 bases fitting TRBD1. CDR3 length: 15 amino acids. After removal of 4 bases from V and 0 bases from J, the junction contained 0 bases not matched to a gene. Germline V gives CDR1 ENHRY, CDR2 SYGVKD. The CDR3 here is CAISGTGSGANVLTF. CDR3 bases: TGTGCCATCAGTGGGACAGGCTCTGGGGCCAACGTCCTGACTTTC.

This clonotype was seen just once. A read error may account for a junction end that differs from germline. The CDR3 nucleotides read TGTGCCAGCAGCCAAGGACAGGGTGGTCGGAGCGGGGAGCTGTTTTTT. It translates to CASSQGQGGRSGELFF. The chain is built from TRBV4-1 and TRBJ2-2; TRBD1 matches 8 bases. CDR1 is MGHRA, CDR2 YSYEKL, per germline. This CDR3 is 16 amino acids long.

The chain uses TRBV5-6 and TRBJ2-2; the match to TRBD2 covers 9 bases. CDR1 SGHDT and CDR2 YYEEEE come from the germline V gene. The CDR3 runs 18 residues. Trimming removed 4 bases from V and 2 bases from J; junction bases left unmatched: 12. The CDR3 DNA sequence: TGTGCCAGCAGCCGAATAGCCAGACTAGCGGTAAACACCGGGGAGCTGTTTTTT. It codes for CASSRIARLAVNTGELFF.